This entry concerns a single TCR beta chain. This entry belongs to a study of neoadjuvant anti-PD-1 for oral cavity cancer. Overall study context: Non-progressing patients received a fourth nivolumab dose near day 43, then surgery on days 50-56.

The CDR3 is made up of 16 amino acids. Looked up from germline, CDR1 is MGHRA and CDR2 is YSYEKL. Losses at the gene ends were 4 bases for V and 3 bases for J; bases not matched to a gene: 8. The table came from immunoSEQ multiplex PCR; TCRdb's copy has only in-frame clones and leaves some out. The sample includes about 16,000 clones, 55% to 70% of them seen just once. These oral cavity squamous cell carcinomas were HPV-negative and locally advanced. Source: PBMCs, taken before nivolumab (anti-PD-1) treatment. V is TRBV4-1 and J is TRBJ2-3, with 9 bases lining up with TRBD1. This clonotype was sampled from a person aged 35 to 85 with oral cavity squamous cell carcinoma. Here the CDR3 DNA reads TGCGCCAGCAGCCCGGGACAGGGAACATGGACAGATACGCAGTATTTT. As protein: CASSPGQGTWTDTQYF.